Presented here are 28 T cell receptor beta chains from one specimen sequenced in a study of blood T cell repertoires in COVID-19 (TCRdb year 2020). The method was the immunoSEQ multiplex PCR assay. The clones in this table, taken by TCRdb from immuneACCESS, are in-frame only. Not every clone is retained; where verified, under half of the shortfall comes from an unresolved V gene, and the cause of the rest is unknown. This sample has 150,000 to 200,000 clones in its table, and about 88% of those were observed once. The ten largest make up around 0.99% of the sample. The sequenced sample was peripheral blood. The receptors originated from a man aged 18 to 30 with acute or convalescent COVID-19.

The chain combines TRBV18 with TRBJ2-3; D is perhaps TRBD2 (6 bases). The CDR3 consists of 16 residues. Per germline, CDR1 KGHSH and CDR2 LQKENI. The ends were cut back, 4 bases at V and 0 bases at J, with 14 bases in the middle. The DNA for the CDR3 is TGTGCCAGCTCACTAATGGGGACTTCTAGCACAGATACGCAGTATTTT. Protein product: CASSLMGTSSTDTQYF. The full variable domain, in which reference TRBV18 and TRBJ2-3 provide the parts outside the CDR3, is NAGVMQNPRHLVRRRGQEARLRCSPMKGHSHVYWYRQLPEEGLKFMVYLQKENIIDESGMPKERFSAEFPKEGPSILRIQQVVRGDSAAYFCASSLMGTSSTDTQYFGPGTRLTVL.

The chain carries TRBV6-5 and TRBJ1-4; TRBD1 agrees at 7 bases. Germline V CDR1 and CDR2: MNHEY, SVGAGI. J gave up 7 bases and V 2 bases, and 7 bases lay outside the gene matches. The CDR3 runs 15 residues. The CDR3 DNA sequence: TGTGCCAGCAGTTACACAACAGGGGTTGGTGAAAAACTGTTTTTT. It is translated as CASSYTTGVGEKLFF.

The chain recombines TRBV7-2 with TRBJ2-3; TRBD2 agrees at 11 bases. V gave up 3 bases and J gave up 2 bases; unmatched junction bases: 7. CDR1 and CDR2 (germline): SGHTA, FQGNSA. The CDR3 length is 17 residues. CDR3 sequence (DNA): TGTGCCAGCAGCTTGTTCGCTAGCGGGGGGTCCACAGATACGCAGTATTTT. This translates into CASSLFASGGSTDTQYF.

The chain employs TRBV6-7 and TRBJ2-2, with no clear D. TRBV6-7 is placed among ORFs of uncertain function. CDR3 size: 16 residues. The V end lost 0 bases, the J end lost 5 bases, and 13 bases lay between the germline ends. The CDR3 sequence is CASSYSAVVYTGELFF. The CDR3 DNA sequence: TGTGCCAGCAGTTACTCCGCGGTGGTTTATACCGGGGAGCTGTTTTTT.

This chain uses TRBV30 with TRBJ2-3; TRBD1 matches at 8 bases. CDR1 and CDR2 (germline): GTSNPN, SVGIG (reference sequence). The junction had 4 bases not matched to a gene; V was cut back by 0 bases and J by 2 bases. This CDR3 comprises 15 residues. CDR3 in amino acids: CAWSVRTGLTDTQYF. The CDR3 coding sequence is TGTGCCTGGAGTGTCAGGACAGGGCTCACAGATACGCAGTATTTT.

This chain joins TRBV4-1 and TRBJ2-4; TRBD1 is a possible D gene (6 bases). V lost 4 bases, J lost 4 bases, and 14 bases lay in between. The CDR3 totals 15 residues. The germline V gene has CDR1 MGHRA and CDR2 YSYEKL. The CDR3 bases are TGCGCCAGCAGCCCTGCCGGGACACCAAAAAACATTCAGTACTTC. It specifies CASSPAGTPKNIQYF.

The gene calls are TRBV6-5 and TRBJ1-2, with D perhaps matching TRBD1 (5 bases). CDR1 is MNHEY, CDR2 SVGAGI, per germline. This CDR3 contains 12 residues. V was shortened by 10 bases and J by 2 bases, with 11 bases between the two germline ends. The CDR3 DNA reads TGTGCCACCAGCGGGGGAAACTATGGCTACACCTTC. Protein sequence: CATSGGNYGYTF.

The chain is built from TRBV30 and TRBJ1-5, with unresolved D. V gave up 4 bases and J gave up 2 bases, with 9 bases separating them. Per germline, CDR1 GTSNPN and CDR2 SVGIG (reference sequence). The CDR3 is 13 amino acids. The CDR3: CAWKSGGNQPQHF. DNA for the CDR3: TGTGCCTGGAAGAGCGGGGGCAATCAGCCCCAGCATTTT.

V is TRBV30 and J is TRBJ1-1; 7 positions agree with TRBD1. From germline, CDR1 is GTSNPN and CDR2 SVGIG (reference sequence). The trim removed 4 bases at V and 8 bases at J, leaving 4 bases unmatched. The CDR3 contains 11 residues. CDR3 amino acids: CAWNRGSEAFF. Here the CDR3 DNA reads TGTGCCTGGAACAGGGGCTCAGAAGCTTTCTTT.

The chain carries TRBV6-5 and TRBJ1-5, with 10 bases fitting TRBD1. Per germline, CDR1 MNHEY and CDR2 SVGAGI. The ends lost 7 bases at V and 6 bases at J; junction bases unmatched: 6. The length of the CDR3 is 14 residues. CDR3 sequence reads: CASTMTGGGQPQHF. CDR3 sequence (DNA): TGTGCCAGCACCATGACAGGGGGCGGTCAGCCCCAGCATTTT.

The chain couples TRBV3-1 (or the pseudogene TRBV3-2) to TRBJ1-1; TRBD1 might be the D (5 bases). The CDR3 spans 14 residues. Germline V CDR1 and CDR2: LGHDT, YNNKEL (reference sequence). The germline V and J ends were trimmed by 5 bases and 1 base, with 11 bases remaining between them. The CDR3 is CASSEGRANTEAFF. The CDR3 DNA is TGTGCCAGCAGCGAAGGCAGGGCGAACACTGAAGCTTTCTTT.

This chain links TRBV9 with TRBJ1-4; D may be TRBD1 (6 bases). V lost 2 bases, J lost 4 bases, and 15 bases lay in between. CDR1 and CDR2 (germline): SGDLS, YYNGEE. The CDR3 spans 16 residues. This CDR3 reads CASSVGTGILNEKLFF. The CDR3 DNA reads TGTGCCAGCAGCGTTGGTACAGGGATTCTTAATGAAAAACTGTTTTTT.

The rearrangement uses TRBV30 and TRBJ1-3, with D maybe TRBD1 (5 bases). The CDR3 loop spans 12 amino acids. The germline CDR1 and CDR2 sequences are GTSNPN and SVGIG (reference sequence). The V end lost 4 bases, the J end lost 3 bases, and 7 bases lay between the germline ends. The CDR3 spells CAWKGIGNTIYF. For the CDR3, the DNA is TGTGCCTGGAAGGGGATTGGAAACACCATATATTTT.

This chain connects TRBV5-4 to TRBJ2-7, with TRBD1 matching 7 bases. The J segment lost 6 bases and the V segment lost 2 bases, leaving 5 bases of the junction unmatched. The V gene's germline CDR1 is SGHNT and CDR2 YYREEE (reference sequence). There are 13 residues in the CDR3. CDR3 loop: CASSLGTAGEQYV. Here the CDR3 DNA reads TGTGCCAGCAGCTTAGGGACAGCCGGCGAGCAGTACGTC.

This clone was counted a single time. Written as DNA, the CDR3 is TGTGCCACCAGCAGAGATGTGGCCGTCTCTGGGGCCAACGTCCTGACTTTC. Protein product: CATSRDVAVSGANVLTF. The V call is TRBV15, the J call TRBJ2-6; the D is unclear. This CDR3 is 17 amino acids long. CDR1 is LNHNV and CDR2 is YYDKDF in the germline V gene (reference sequence). The V end was cut by 0 bases, the J end by 0 bases, with 9 bases between.

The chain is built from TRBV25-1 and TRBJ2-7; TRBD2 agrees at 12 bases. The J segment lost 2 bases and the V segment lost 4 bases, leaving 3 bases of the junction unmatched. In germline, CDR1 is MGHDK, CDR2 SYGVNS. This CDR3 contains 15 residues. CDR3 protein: CASSGGLAGAYEQYF. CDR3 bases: TGTGCCAGCAGTGGGGGACTAGCGGGCGCCTACGAGCAGTACTTC.

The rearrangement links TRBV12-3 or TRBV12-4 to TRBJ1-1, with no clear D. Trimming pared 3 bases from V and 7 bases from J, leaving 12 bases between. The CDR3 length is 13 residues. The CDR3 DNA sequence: TGTGCCAGCAGTTTTGGAGGGCTGGGTGAAGCTTTCTTT. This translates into CASSFGGLGEAFF.

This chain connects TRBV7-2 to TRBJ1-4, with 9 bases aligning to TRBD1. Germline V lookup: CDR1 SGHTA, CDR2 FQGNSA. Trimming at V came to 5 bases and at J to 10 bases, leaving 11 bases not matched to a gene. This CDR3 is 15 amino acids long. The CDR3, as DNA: TGTGCCAGCAGCCCCCCGGGACAGGGTCTCGGAAAACTGTTTTTT. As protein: CASSPPGQGLGKLFF.

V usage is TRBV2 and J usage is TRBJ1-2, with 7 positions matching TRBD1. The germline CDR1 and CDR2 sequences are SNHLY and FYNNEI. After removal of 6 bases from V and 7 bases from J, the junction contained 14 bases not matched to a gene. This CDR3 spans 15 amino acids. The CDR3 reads CASRDTGDRISGYTF. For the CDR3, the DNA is TGTGCCAGCAGGGATACAGGGGATCGTATTAGTGGCTACACCTTC. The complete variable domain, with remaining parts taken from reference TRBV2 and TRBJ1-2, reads EPEVTQTPSHQVTQMGQEVILRCVPISNHLYFYWYRQILGQKVEFLVSFYNNEISEKSEIFDDQFSVERPDGSNFTLKIRSTKLEDSAMYFCASRDTGDRISGYTFGSGTRLTVV.

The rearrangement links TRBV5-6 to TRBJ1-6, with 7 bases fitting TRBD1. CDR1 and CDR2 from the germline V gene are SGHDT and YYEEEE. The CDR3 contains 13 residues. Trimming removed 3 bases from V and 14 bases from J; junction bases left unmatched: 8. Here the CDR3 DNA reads TGTGCCAGCAGCTCAGACAGGGTTCAGGCCCTCCACTTT. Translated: CASSSDRVQALHF.

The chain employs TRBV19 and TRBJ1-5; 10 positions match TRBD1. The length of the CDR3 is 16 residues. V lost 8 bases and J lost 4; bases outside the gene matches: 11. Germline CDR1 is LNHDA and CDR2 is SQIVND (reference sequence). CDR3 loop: CASCPGQGVFNQPQHF. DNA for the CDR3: TGTGCCAGTTGCCCCGGACAGGGGGTTTTTAATCAGCCCCAGCATTTT.

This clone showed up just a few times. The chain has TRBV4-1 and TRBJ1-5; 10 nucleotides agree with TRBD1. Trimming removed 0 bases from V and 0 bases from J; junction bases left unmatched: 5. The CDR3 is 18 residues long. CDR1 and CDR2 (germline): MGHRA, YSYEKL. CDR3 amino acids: CASSQDGTGEYSNQPQHF. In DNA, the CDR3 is TGCGCCAGCAGCCAAGATGGGACAGGGGAATATAGCAATCAGCCCCAGCATTTT.

The CDR3 here is CAWRASDTQYF. In DNA form, the CDR3 reads TGTGCCTGGAGAGCATCAGATACGCAGTATTTT. The chain employs TRBV30 and TRBJ2-3; no firm D call. The V gene's germline CDR1 is GTSNPN and CDR2 SVGIG (reference sequence). This CDR3 has 11 residues. The ends were cut back, 3 bases at V and 4 bases at J, with 5 bases in the middle.

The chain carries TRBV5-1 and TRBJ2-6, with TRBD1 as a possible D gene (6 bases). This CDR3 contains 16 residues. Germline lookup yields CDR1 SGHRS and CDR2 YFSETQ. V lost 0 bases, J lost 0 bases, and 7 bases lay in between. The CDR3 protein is CASSLGQVSGANVLTF. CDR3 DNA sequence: TGCGCCAGCAGCTTGGGACAGGTCTCTGGGGCCAACGTCCTGACTTTC.

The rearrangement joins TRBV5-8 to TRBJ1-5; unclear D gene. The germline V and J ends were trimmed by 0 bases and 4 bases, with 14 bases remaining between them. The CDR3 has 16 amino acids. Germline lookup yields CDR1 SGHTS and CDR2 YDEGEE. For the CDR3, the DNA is TGTGCCAGCAGCTTGGTGAAGAATCTAAAAAATCAGCCCCAGCATTTT. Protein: CASSLVKNLKNQPQHF.

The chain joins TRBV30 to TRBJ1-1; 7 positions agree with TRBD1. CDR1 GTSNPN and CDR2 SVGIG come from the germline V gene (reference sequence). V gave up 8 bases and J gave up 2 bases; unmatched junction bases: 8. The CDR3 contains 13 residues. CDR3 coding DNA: TGTGCCACAGACAGGGATTTTAACACTGAAGCTTTCTTT. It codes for CATDRDFNTEAFF.

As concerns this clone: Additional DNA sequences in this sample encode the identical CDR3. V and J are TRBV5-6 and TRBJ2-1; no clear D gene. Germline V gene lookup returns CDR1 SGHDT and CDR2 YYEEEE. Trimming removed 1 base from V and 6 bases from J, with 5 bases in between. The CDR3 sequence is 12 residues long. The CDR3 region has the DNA TGTGCCAGCAGCTTGTTGGCCAATGAGCAGTTCTTC. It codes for CASSLLANEQFF.

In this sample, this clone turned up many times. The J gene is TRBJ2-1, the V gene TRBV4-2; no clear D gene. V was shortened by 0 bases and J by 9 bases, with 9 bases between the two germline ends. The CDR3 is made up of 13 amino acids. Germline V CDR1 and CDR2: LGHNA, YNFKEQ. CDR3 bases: TGTGCCAGCAGCCAAGATTTGTCAGGTGAGCAGTTCTTC. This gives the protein CASSQDLSGEQFF.